The 13 T cell receptor beta chains given below trace back to one sample, sequenced in a study of T cells in Graves' hyperthyroidism and ophthalmopathy. RNA transcripts were the template for amplifying TCR beta CDR3 regions. Initially, a first-round RT-PCR of the TCR CDR3 employed the HTBI primer set. One entry per CDR3 protein results from TCRdb running MiXCR on the multiplex PCR reads. The sample lists 250,000 to 300,000 distinct CDR3 sequences; about 14% were seen once. Sequencing input: blood. Receptors originate from a woman younger than 45 with Graves' hyperthyroidism that later progressed to Graves' ophthalmopathy.

There are many counts of this clonotype. The V call is TRBV28, the J call TRBJ1-1, with 8 positions matching TRBD1. Germline loops: CDR1 MDHEN, CDR2 SYDVKM. With V trimmed by 6 bases and J by 0 bases, 6 bases remained unmatched. The CDR3 sequence is 15 residues long. As DNA, the CDR3 is TGTGCCAGCAGCCCCCGGACAGGGATGAACACTGAAGCTTTCTTT. It is translated as CASSPRTGMNTEAFF.

On this clonotype: This sequence may be a read error, since a much larger clone differs from it by one base. The chain is built from TRBV27 and TRBJ1-3; perhaps TRBD1 as D (5 bases). This CDR3 spans 17 amino acids. Deletions cut 5 bases from V and 0 bases from J, with 17 bases between. Germline CDR1 and CDR2: MNHEY and SMNVEV (reference sequence). The CDR3 protein is CASSPRGGVDSGNTIYF. The DNA for the CDR3 is TGTGCCAGCAGTCCCCGCGGGGGGGTCGACTCTGGAAACACCATATATTTT.

The rearrangement uses TRBV12-3 or TRBV12-4 and TRBJ2-7; tentatively, D is TRBD1 (6 bases). The ends were cut back, 3 bases at V and 0 bases at J, with 9 bases in the middle. The CDR3 covers 14 residues. The CDR3 DNA reads TGTGCCAGCAGTTTGGACAGTCTCTCCTACGAGCAGTACTTC. It translates to CASSLDSLSYEQYF.

This clonotype has at least ten counts. This chain links TRBV7-2 with TRBJ2-2, with 10 nucleotides matching TRBD2. Trimming took 5 bases from V and 1 from J; bases not matched to a gene: 4. Germline V CDR1 and CDR2: SGHTA, FQGNSA. This CDR3 region has 16 residues. CDR3 bases: TGTGCCAGCAGCATAGGACTAGCGGTGAACACCGGGGAGCTGTTTTTT. Protein sequence: CASSIGLAVNTGELFF.

This clonotype was observed many times. The chain employs TRBV30 and TRBJ2-1; no clear D. CDR1 and CDR2 from the germline V gene are GTSNPN and SVGIG (reference sequence). The CDR3 runs 13 residues. V was cut by 3 bases and J by 3 bases, with 9 bases left in between. CDR3 coding DNA: TGTGCCTGGAGCGGAAGCTACTACAATGAGCAGTTCTTC. As protein: CAWSGSYYNEQFF.

This clonotype occurred many times. V gene TRBV20-1 combines with J gene TRBJ2-1, with no clear D. The CDR3 sequence is 14 residues long. Per germline, CDR1 DFQATT and CDR2 SNEGSKA (reference sequence). V dropped 5 bases and J dropped 0 bases, with 11 bases sitting between them. The CDR3 DNA is TGCAGTGCTTTTGAGACGAGCTCCTACAATGAGCAGTTCTTC. This translates into CSAFETSSYNEQFF.

This clonotype was observed at least ten times. V and J are TRBV6-1 and TRBJ2-5; D possibly corresponds to TRBD1 (6 bases). This CDR3 comprises 12 residues. CDR1 and CDR2 (germline): MNHNS, SASEGT. Trimming cost V 7 bases and J 5 bases, with 11 bases left between them. Here the CDR3 DNA reads TGTGCCAGCATGAGGGGGTCGGAGACCCAGTACTTC. It codes for CASMRGSETQYF.

This clonotype was found many times. The chain carries TRBV2 and TRBJ2-3; D unresolved. Trimming cost V 6 bases and J 2 bases, with 9 bases left between them. This CDR3 has 13 residues. Germline V gene data show CDR1 as SNHLY and CDR2 as FYNNEI. CDR3 nucleotide sequence: TGTGCCAGCAGGCCCTTTCTCACAGATACGCAGTATTTT. Its protein product is CASRPFLTDTQYF. Based on the CDR3 plus reference TRBV2 and TRBJ2-3, the full variable domain is EPEVTQTPSHQVTQMGQEVILRCVPISNHLYFYWYRQILGQKVEFLVSFYNNEISEKSEIFDDQFSVERPDGSNFTLKIRSTKLEDSAMYFCASRPFLTDTQYFGPGTRLTVL.

This clonotype was recorded many times. V and J are TRBV3-1 and TRBJ1-1, with TRBD1 identical over 10 bases. This CDR3 has 14 residues. Germline V CDR1 and CDR2: LGHDT, YNNKEL (reference sequence). V dropped 11 bases and J dropped 1; count of bases not matched to a gene: 7. As DNA, the CDR3 is TGTGCCGGGAGGGGACAGGGGAAGAACACTGAAGCTTTCTTT. Its protein product is CAGRGQGKNTEAFF.

This clonotype has at least ten counts. This chain links TRBV29-1 with TRBJ2-5; D uncertain. Trimming left V 3 bases short and J 5 bases short, with 1 base between. The CDR3 consists of 9 residues. Germline V gene data show CDR1 as SQVTM and CDR2 as ANQGSEA. The CDR3 DNA reads as TGCAGCGTTGATGAGACCCAGTACTTC. It translates to CSVDETQYF.

This clonotype was recorded a few times. The gene calls are TRBV6-4 and TRBJ2-1; D is perhaps TRBD1 or TRBD2 (6 bases each). CDR1 is MRHNA, CDR2 SNTAGT, per germline. Trimming left V 0 bases short and J 7 bases short, with 16 bases between. This CDR3 is 16 amino acids long. The CDR3 is CASSDSLGGGGNEQFF. CDR3 coding DNA: TGTGCCAGCAGTGACTCCTTAGGAGGAGGGGGAAATGAGCAGTTCTTC.

This clonotype was recorded a few times. The chain recombines TRBV24-1 with TRBJ2-7; D remains unclear. The germline CDR1 and CDR2 sequences are KGHDR and SFDVKD. The CDR3 consists of 12 residues. V was clipped by 3 bases and J by 6 bases, with 8 bases between them. CDR3 sequence reads: CATSDGRPEQYF. The CDR3 DNA sequence: TGTGCCACCAGTGATGGACGGCCCGAGCAGTACTTC.

CDR3: CASTQGAKDEKLFF. CDR3 nucleotide sequence: TGTGCCAGCACCCAAGGGGCGAAGGATGAAAAACTGTTTTTT. This chain uses TRBV7-9 with TRBJ1-4; D might be TRBD1 (5 bases). The CDR3 has 14 amino acids. V was cut by 7 bases and J by 6 bases, with 15 bases left in between. CDR1 and CDR2 (germline): SEHNR, FQNEAQ (reference sequence).